The sequence of this TCR beta chain was determined in a study of T cells after yellow fever vaccination. General study results and limits: It was a small share of clonotypes that appeared in both CD4 and CD8 compartments. Highly abundant clonotypes carried over from the bulk population could end up in FACS-sorted repertoires as contaminants.

This clonotype came up many times. Its cognate antigen is unknown. This CDR3 is 14 amino acids long. CDR1 and CDR2 from the germline V gene are DFQATT and SNEGSKA (reference sequence). The germline V and J ends were trimmed by 7 bases and 1 base, with 16 bases remaining between them. Making TCR cDNA involved 5'RACE template switching, which added UMIs and a universal primer site. TCRdb redid the calling of the 5' RACE reads with MiXCR, one entry per CDR3 protein. The data contain 300,000 to 350,000 distinct CDR3 sequences, around 8.1% of them singletons. Sequencing used PBMCs, obtained 35 to 50 days after the first yellow fever vaccination. The chain uses TRBV20-1 and TRBJ1-1; D is undetermined. This TCR derives from a man aged 18 to 35 who received the YFV17D yellow fever vaccine. Here the CDR3 reads CSVLSAGTNTEAFF. CDR3 in DNA: TGCAGTGTCCTAAGTGCGGGTACGAACACTGAAGCTTTCTTT.